The 13 T cell receptor beta chains presented below share a single source sample, sequenced in a study of blood T cell repertoires in COVID-19. Repertoires were generated with immunoSEQ multiplex PCR, while TCRdb's copy carries only in-frame clones and drops some. Here the sample spans approximately 180,000 clones, 89% being singletons. Sequenced material: PBMCs or T cells enriched from blood (not recorded which). All receptors derive from a woman aged 40-49 years with acute COVID-19.

The rearrangement links TRBV11-2 to TRBJ1-6; D is perhaps TRBD1 (5 bases). The CDR3 runs to 15 residues. CDR1 and CDR2 (germline): SGHAT, FQNNGV. Between the trimmed V and J ends, which lost 5 bases and 7 bases, there was a span of 15 bases. The CDR3 protein is CASSEFLGGNSPLHF. CDR3 sequence (DNA): TGTGCCAGCAGCGAGTTCCTTGGGGGGAATTCACCCCTCCACTTT.

This clone was detected only once. J is TRBJ1-2 and V is TRBV18; perhaps TRBD1 as D (6 bases). V shed 3 bases and J shed 8 bases, with 13 bases lying between them. CDR1 is KGHSH and CDR2 is LQKENI in the germline V gene. The CDR3 extends over 13 amino acids. The CDR3 spells CASSPDRSGGYTF. CDR3 bases: TGTGCCAGCTCACCTGACAGGTCGGGGGGCTACACCTTC.

This clone has only a few counts. The CDR3 coding sequence is TGTGCCAGCAGTCCCTCGGACACCGGGGAGCTGTTTTTT. Amino acids: CASSPSDTGELFF. The V and J genes are TRBV12-3 or TRBV12-4 and TRBJ2-2; D unresolved. V was pared by 5 bases and J by 3 bases, with 7 bases between. This CDR3 is 13 amino acids long.

This rearrangement joins TRBV7-9 to TRBJ1-4; 7 bases agree with TRBD1. V lost 5 bases to trimming and J lost 8 bases; unmatched junction nucleotides: 8. The CDR3 runs 14 residues. Germline lookup yields CDR1 SEHNR and CDR2 FQNEAQ (reference sequence). The CDR3 DNA follows: TGTGCCAGCAGCACAGGGGCTCTTAAGGAAAAACTGTTTTTT. Protein product: CASSTGALKEKLFF.

The CDR3 DNA is TGTGCCAGCAGTGAAACGGGACAGGGGGCCTACGAGCAGTACTTC. Amino acid sequence: CASSETGQGAYEQYF. This rearrangement joins TRBV6-1 to TRBJ2-7; 11 nucleotides line up with TRBD1. The junction had 2 bases not matched to a gene; V was cut back by 2 bases and J by 2 bases. The CDR3 runs 15 residues. Germline CDR1 and CDR2: MNHNS and SASEGT.

This chain connects TRBV5-1 to TRBJ2-6, with a tentative D call TRBD1 (5 bases). Germline assignment: CDR1 SGHRS and CDR2 YFSETQ. Trimming took off 1 base at V and 0 bases at J, with 11 bases between the two ends. The CDR3 runs 17 residues. As DNA, the CDR3 is TGCGCCAGCAGCTTGAATTCTCAGGGCTCTGGGGCCAACGTCCTGACTTTC. Translated: CASSLNSQGSGANVLTF. Filled out from reference TRBV5-1 and TRBJ2-6, the complete variable domain reads KAGVTQTPRYLIKTRGQQVTLSCSPISGHRSVSWYQQTPGQGLQFLFEYFSETQRNKGNFPGRFSGRQFSNSRSEMNVSTLELGDSALYLCASSLNSQGSGANVLTFGAGSRLTVL.

The J gene is TRBJ2-2, the V gene TRBV9, with TRBD2 matching 8 bases. Trimming took 3 bases from V and 0 from J; bases not matched to a gene: 19. The CDR3 totals 21 residues. Germline V gene sequence: CDR1 SGDLS, CDR2 YYNGEE. The CDR3 protein is CASSARPSVRGGTANTGELFF. The CDR3 bases are TGTGCCAGCAGCGCCCGCCCGTCAGTCCGGGGGGGCACAGCGAACACCGGGGAGCTGTTTTTT.

The rearrangement links TRBV7-3 to TRBJ2-1, with TRBD2 identical over 9 bases. V lost 5 bases, J lost 8 bases, and 10 bases stayed unmatched. CDR3 length: 15 residues. Per the germline V gene, CDR1 is SGHTA and CDR2 is FQGTGA. The CDR3 DNA is TGTGCCAGCAGCCTGGCGGGAGCGGGAGGCTATGAGCAGTTCTTC. Its protein product is CASSLAGAGGYEQFF. The full variable domain, in which reference TRBV7-3 and TRBJ2-1 provide the parts outside the CDR3, is GAGVSQTPSNKVTEKGKYVELRCDPISGHTALYWYRQSLGQGPEFLIYFQGTGAADDSGLPNDRFFAVRPEGSVSTLKIQRTERGDSAVYLCASSLAGAGGYEQFFGPGTRLTVL.

The V call is TRBV7-2, the J call TRBJ2-7, with D possibly TRBD1 on 5 matching bases. Germline V lookup: CDR1 SGHTA, CDR2 FQGNSA. V was pared by 5 bases and J by 6 bases, with 14 bases between. This CDR3 comprises 13 residues. The CDR3 sequence is CASSQLLRGEQYF. The CDR3 DNA is TGTGCCAGCAGCCAGCTACTTAGGGGCGAGCAGTACTTC.

The J gene is TRBJ2-1, the V gene TRBV5-1; D remains unclear. Germline V gives CDR1 SGHRS, CDR2 YFSETQ. The ends were cut back, 4 bases at V and 1 base at J, with 12 bases in the middle. The CDR3 loop spans 15 amino acids. CDR3 sequence (DNA): TGCGCCAGCAGCGGTCTAACGAGGTCCTACAATGAGCAGTTCTTC. Translation: CASSGLTRSYNEQFF.

This clone was seen just once. The CDR3: CASSLNVAGGRGDTQYF. In DNA, the CDR3 is TGTGCCAGCAGCTTAAACGTAGCGGGAGGGCGAGGAGATACGCAGTATTTT. V and J are TRBV7-3 and TRBJ2-3; 11 nucleotides align to TRBD2. The CDR3 is made up of 17 amino acids. The germline gives CDR1 SGHTA, CDR2 FQGTGA. Trimming cost V 1 base and J 5 bases; bases outside gene matches: 8.

The rearrangement uses TRBV5-1 and TRBJ1-2; 7 bases fit TRBD1. CDR1 is SGHRS, CDR2 YFSETQ, per germline. V was clipped by 1 base and J by 2 bases; unmatched bases: 2. The CDR3 has 14 residues. The CDR3 loop is CASSLTGVNYGYTF. The CDR3, as DNA: TGCGCCAGCAGCTTGACAGGGGTGAACTATGGCTACACCTTC.

The chain combines TRBV6-2 or TRBV6-3 with TRBJ2-7; no clear D. CDR1 MNHEY and CDR2 SVGEGT come from the germline V gene. The CDR3 is 13 amino acids. V gave up 6 bases and J gave up 7 bases, with 16 bases separating them. CDR3 in DNA: TGTGCCAGCAGATACCCCGACTCGAGGGAGCAGTACTTC. This translates into CASRYPDSREQYF.